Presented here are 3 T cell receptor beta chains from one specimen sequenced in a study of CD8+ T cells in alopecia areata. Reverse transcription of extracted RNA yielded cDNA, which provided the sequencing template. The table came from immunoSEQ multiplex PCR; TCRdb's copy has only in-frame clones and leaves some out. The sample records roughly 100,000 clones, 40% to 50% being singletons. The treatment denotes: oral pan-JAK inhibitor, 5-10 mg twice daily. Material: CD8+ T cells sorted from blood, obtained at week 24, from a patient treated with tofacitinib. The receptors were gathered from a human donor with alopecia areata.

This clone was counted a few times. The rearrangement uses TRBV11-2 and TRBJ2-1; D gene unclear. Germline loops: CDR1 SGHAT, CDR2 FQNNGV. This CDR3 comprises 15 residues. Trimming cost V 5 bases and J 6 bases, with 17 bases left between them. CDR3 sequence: CASSEMLGPSNEQFF. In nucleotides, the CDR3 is TGTGCCAGCAGCGAGATGCTTGGCCCCAGCAATGAGCAGTTCTTC. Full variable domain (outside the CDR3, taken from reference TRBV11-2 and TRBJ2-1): EAGVAQSPRYKIIEKRQSVAFWCNPISGHATLYWYQQILGQGPKLLIQFQNNGVVDDSQLPKDRFSAERLKGVDSTLKIQPAKLEDSAVYLCASSEMLGPSNEQFFGPGTRLTVL.

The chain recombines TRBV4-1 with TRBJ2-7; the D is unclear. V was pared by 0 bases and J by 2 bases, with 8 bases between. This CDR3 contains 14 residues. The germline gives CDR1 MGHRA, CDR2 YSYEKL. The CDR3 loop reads CASSQEGRTYEQYF. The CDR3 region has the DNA TGCGCCAGCAGCCAAGAGGGCAGAACCTACGAGCAGTACTTC.

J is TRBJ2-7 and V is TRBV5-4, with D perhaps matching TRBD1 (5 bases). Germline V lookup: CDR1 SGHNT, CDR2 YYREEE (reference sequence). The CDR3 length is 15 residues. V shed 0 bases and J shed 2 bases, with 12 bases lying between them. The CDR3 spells CASSLAGNAPYEQYF. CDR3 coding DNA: TGTGCCAGCAGCTTGGCAGGGAACGCCCCCTACGAGCAGTACTTC. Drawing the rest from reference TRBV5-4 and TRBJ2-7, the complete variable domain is ETGVTQSPTHLIKTRGQQVTLRCSSQSGHNTVSWYQQALGQGPQFIFQYYREEENGRGNFPPRFSGLQFPNYSSELNVNALELDDSALYLCASSLAGNAPYEQYFGPGTRLTVT.